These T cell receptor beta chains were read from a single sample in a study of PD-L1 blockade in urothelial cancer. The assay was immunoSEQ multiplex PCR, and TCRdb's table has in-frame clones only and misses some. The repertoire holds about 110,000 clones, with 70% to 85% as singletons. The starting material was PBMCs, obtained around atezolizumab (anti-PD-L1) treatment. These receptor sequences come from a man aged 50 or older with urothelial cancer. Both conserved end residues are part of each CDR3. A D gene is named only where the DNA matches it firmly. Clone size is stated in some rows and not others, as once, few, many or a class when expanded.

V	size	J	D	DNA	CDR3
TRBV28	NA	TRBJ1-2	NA	TGTGCCAGCAGTTTACACTCCCGCTATGGCTACACCTTC	CASSLHSRYGYTF
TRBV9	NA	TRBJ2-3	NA	TGTGCCAGCAGCCCCCTCGGGGGAGTGACAGATACGCAGTATTTT	CASSPLGGVTDTQYF
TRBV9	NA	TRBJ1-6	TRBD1	TGTGCCAGCAGCAAGGGACAGGGAAGCTCCTATAATTCACCCCTCCACTTT	CASSKGQGSSYNSPLHF
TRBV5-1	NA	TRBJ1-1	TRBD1	TGCGCCAGCAGCTTGGCCCGGGGGACAGGGTTGAACACTGAAGCTTTCTTT	CASSLARGTGLNTEAFF
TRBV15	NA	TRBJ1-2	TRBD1	TGTGCCACCAGCAGGGGGGACAGGGGAAACTATGGCTACACCTTC	CATSRGDRGNYGYTF
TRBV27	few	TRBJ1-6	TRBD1	TGTGCCAGCAGTAAACAGGGGAACGTGGGGAATTCACCCCTCCACTTT	CASSKQGNVGNSPLHF
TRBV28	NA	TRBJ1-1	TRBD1	TGTGCCAGCAGTACCTCCGGGACAGGGCCCACTGAAGCTTTCTTT	CASSTSGTGPTEAFF
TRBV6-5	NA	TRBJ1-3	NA	TGTGCCAGCAGCTTCGGACAGTCCTCTGGAAACACCATATATTTT	CASSFGQSSGNTIYF
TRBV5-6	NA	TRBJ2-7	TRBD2	TGTGCCAGCAGCTCTCCTTCGGGAGGTTGGCACGAGCAGTACTTC	CASSSPSGGWHEQYF
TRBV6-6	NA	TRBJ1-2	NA	TGTGCCAGCAGTTACCCCCGTTATGGCTACACCTTC	CASSYPRYGYTF
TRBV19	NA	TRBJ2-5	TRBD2	TGTGCCAGCTCCGGGACTAGCGGGAGGGAGACCCAGTACTTC	CASSGTSGRETQYF
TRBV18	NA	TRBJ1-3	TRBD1	TGTGCCAGCTCACCCTCGACAGGGATCGGAAACACCATATATTTT	CASSPSTGIGNTIYF
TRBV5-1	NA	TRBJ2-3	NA	TGCGCCAGCGGTTCTACCACAGATACGCAGTATTTT	CASGSTTDTQYF
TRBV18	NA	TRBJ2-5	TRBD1	TGTGCCAGCTCACCTCGGGACAGTGGAGGAGAGACCCAGTACTTC	CASSPRDSGGETQYF
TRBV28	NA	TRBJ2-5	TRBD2	TGTGCCAGCTCTCCGGGACTAGCGAACCAAGAGACCCAGTACTTC	CASSPGLANQETQYF
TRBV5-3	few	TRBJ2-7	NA	TGTGCCAGAAGCTTACTATCCCGGGACTGCGTGGGGATGGACTTC	CARSLLSRDCVGMDF
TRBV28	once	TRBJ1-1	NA	TGTGCCAGCAGTCCTACAGGGAGAAAGGGGACTGAAGCTTTCTTT	CASSPTGRKGTEAFF
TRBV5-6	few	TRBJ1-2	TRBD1	TGTGCCAGCAGCGAGGGACAGGGGGCTCTAAACTATGGCTACACCTTC	CASSEGQGALNYGYTF
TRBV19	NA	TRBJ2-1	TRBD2	TGTGCCAGTTGCGGGAGCTCCTACAATGAGCAGTTCTTC	CASCGSSYNEQFF
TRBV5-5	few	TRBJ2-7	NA	TGTGCCAGCAGCTTGTGGACAGAGGCCTACGAGCAGTACTTC	CASSLWTEAYEQYF
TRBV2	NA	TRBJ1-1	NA	TGTGCCAGCAGTGAAAGGAGGGCGACGATGAACACTGAAGCTTTCTTT	CASSERRATMNTEAFF
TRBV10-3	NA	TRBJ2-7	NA	TGTGCCATCAGTGATGAGGGCAGCTCCTACGAGCAGTACTTC	CAISDEGSSYEQYF
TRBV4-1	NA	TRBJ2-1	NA	TGCGCCAGCAGCCAAGATGAGTTGGCCCTAGCTAGCCTACTCTTCTCCTACAATGAGCAGTTCTTC	CASSQDELALASLLFSYNEQFF
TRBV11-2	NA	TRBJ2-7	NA	TGTGCCAGCAGCTTAGCGCCAGCCTACGAGCAGTACTTC	CASSLAPAYEQYF
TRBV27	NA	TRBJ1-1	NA	TGTGCCAGCAGTGTCCGGGGTCGGGTCACTGAAGCTTTCTTT	CASSVRGRVTEAFF
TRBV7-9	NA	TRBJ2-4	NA	TGTGCCAGCAGCGGGGGGACTCAACCTCAGTACTTC	CASSGGTQPQYF
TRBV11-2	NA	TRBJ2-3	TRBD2	TGTGCCAGCAGCCTCTTCCCAGCGGGAGAGGATGGAGATACGCAGTATTTT	CASSLFPAGEDGDTQYF
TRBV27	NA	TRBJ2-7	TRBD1	TGTGCCAGCAGGAAGGAACGGGACAGGGGATACGAGCAGTACTTC	CASRKERDRGYEQYF